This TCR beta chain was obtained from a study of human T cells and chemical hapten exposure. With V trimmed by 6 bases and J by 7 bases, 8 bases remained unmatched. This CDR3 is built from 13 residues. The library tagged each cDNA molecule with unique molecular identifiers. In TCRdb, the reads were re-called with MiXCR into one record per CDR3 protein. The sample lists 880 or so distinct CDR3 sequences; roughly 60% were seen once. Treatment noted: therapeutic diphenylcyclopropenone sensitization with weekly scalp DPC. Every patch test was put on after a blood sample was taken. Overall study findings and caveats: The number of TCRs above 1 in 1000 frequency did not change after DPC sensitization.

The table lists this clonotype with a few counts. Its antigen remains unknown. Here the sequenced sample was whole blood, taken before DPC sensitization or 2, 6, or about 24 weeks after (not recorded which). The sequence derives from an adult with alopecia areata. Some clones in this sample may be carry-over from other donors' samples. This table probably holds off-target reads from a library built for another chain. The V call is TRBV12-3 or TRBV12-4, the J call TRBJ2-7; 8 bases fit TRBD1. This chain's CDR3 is CASSLAQGGEQYF. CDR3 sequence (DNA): TGTGCCAGCAGCCTTGCACAGGGGGGAGAGCAGTACTTC.